This T cell receptor (beta chain) was observed in a study of cytomegalovirus exposure and HLA in healthy donors. Study summary: Previous work identified 120 million or so unique TCR beta sequences from around 200 million T cells.

Germline trimming cut 5 bases from V and 0 bases from J; bases unmatched to any gene: 6. CDR3 size: 15 residues. The germline V gene has CDR1 SGHRS and CDR2 YFSETQ. Turning to this clone: Its antigen is currently unknown.

Vbeta (60) and Jbeta (13) primers were used in the PCR. TCRdb's table, derived via immunoSEQ multiplex PCR, lists solely in-frame clones and lacks some. The sample is made up of about 77,000 clones, and the top ten hold roughly an eighth of it. Study-wide results and limits: TCR beta sequences reportedly predicted the HLA-A and HLA-B alleles of most subjects accurately. Most TCR sequences were seen very rarely across donors, but some public TCRs occurred in many.

The chain carries TRBV5-1 and TRBJ2-7, with 9 bases fitting TRBD2. Sequenced input: PBMCs. The sequence was collected from a man aged 45 to 65 in good health and CMV-seropositive. This CDR3 reads CASSGAGGSSYEQYF. CDR3 bases: TGCGCCAGCAGTGGGGCGGGAGGGAGCTCCTACGAGCAGTACTTC. Full variable domain (remainder filled in from reference TRBV5-1 and TRBJ2-7): KAGVTQTPRYLIKTRGQQVTLSCSPISGHRSVSWYQQTPGQGLQFLFEYFSETQRNKGNFPGRFSGRQFSNSRSEMNVSTLELGDSALYLCASSGAGGSSYEQYFGPGTRLTVT.